A single sample is the source of the 20 T cell receptor beta chains below, sequenced in a study of cytomegalovirus exposure and HLA in healthy donors. This table comes from immunoSEQ multiplex PCR, and its TCRdb copy is limited to in-frame clones, with some not included. The top ten clones hold approximately 1% of a sample with approximately 160,000 clones, approximately 96% of them seen once. The sample consisted of PBMCs. The receptors were gathered from a woman aged 18 to 35 in good health and CMV-seronegative.

The rearrangement uses TRBV7-2 and TRBJ2-5; TRBD1 is a possible D gene (6 bases). CDR1 is SGHTA, CDR2 FQGNSA, per germline. V gave up 0 bases and J gave up 2 bases, with 10 bases separating them. This CDR3 has 15 residues. The CDR3 protein is CASSLARTVQETQYF. In DNA form, the CDR3 reads TGTGCCAGCAGCTTAGCGAGGACAGTTCAAGAGACCCAGTACTTC.

The chain has TRBV10-3 and TRBJ2-3, with TRBD2 identical over 7 bases. This CDR3 comprises 16 residues. J was trimmed by 5 bases and V by 3 bases; bases with no gene match: 11. Germline CDR1 ENHRY, CDR2 SYGVKD. CDR3 bases: TGTGCCATCAGTGAAGGACTAGACCCTGCTCGAGATACGCAGTATTTT. Translation: CAISEGLDPARDTQYF.

The chain is built from TRBV11-2 and TRBJ2-7; unclear D gene. The length of the CDR3 is 12 residues. Trimming shortened V by 2 bases and J by 3 bases, and 5 bases separated the two germline ends. Per germline, CDR1 SGHAT and CDR2 FQNNGV. For the CDR3, the DNA is TGTGCCAGCAGCTTACCGGGCTACGAGCAGTACTTC. It specifies CASSLPGYEQYF.

The rearrangement links TRBV27 to TRBJ2-1; no definite D call. The V end lost 5 bases, the J end lost 6 bases, and 14 bases lay between the germline ends. CDR1 MNHEY and CDR2 SMNVEV come from the germline V gene (reference sequence). The CDR3 consists of 14 residues. CDR3 coding DNA: TGTGCCAGCAGTCCCGCCCCTAGTCTCAATGAGCAGTTCTTC. Encoded protein: CASSPAPSLNEQFF.

The chain employs TRBV29-1 and TRBJ1-5; the D gene is possibly TRBD1 (5 bases). Germline values: CDR1 SQVTM, CDR2 ANQGSEA. The CDR3 is made up of 14 amino acids. The ends were cut back, 4 bases at V and 0 bases at J, with 10 bases in the middle. The CDR3 protein is CSVVVGGSNQPQHF. The CDR3 nucleotides are TGCAGCGTTGTAGTGGGGGGTAGCAATCAGCCCCAGCATTTT.

The chain carries TRBV6-4 and TRBJ1-4; the D is unclear. This CDR3 region has 12 residues. V lost 5 bases and J lost 5, with 6 bases in between. Germline V gene lookup returns CDR1 MRHNA and CDR2 SNTAGT. CDR3 amino acids: CASSWRNEKLFF. CDR3 bases: TGTGCCAGCAGTTGGCGGAATGAAAAACTGTTTTTT.

The chain combines TRBV4-1 with TRBJ2-7; possible D gene TRBD1, 5 bases. Trimming left V 0 bases short and J 6 bases short, with 18 bases between. The V gene's germline CDR1 is MGHRA and CDR2 YSYEKL. The CDR3 has 16 residues. The CDR3, as DNA: TGCGCCAGCAGCCAAGATATACGGACGGACAAGCGCGAGCAGTACTTC. It encodes CASSQDIRTDKREQYF.

V gene TRBV7-2 combines with J gene TRBJ2-4; D is unresolved. CDR1 and CDR2 from the germline V gene are SGHTA and FQGNSA. Trimming took 6 bases from V and 9 from J, leaving 15 bases between them. The CDR3 extends over 13 amino acids. The CDR3 reads CASSGARKGIQYF. In DNA form, the CDR3 reads TGTGCCAGCAGTGGTGCTAGGAAAGGCATTCAGTACTTC.

This clone was counted once. V usage is TRBV13 and J usage is TRBJ2-3; 7 bases are a match to TRBD1. This CDR3 is built from 14 residues. V was clipped by 4 bases and J by 4 bases; unmatched bases: 5. Per the germline V gene, CDR1 is PRHDT and CDR2 is FYEKMQ (reference sequence). The CDR3 DNA is TGTGCCAGCAGCTATGCTCAGGGGGCAGATACGCAGTATTTT. This gives the protein CASSYAQGADTQYF.

CDR3 sequence reads: CASSIEGQPNTGELFF. Here the CDR3 DNA reads TGTGCCAGCAGCATCGAGGGACAGCCAAACACCGGGGAGCTGTTTTTT. The rearrangement links TRBV5-6 to TRBJ2-2, with 7 bases identical to TRBD1. Germline V lookup: CDR1 SGHDT, CDR2 YYEEEE. Trimming took 4 bases from V and 2 from J; bases not matched to a gene: 8. The CDR3 has 16 amino acids.

This chain connects TRBV19 to TRBJ1-6; possibly TRBD1 for D (5 bases). CDR1 LNHDA and CDR2 SQIVND come from the germline V gene (reference sequence). Trimming took 4 bases from V and 10 from J, leaving 14 bases between them. This CDR3 contains 14 residues. The CDR3 is CASSTTQGDSPLHF. Written as DNA, the CDR3 is TGTGCCAGTAGTACCACCCAGGGCGACTCACCCCTCCACTTT.

The chain employs TRBV5-1 and TRBJ1-2; no definite D call. Trimming pared 5 bases from V and 4 bases from J, leaving 12 bases between. This CDR3 is built from 13 residues. Germline values: CDR1 SGHRS, CDR2 YFSETQ. The CDR3 DNA sequence: TGCGCCAGCAGACCCGGGTCGGGCTATGGCTACACCTTC. Translation: CASRPGSGYGYTF. Filled out from reference TRBV5-1 and TRBJ1-2, the complete variable domain reads KAGVTQTPRYLIKTRGQQVTLSCSPISGHRSVSWYQQTPGQGLQFLFEYFSETQRNKGNFPGRFSGRQFSNSRSEMNVSTLELGDSALYLCASRPGSGYGYTFGSGTRLTVV.

V gene TRBV7-6 combines with J gene TRBJ2-3, with 9 positions matching TRBD2. The CDR3 has 16 residues. The ends lost 4 bases at V and 2 bases at J; junction bases unmatched: 7. CDR1 and CDR2 (germline): SGHVS, FNYEAQ. In DNA form, the CDR3 reads TGTGCCAGCAGCTGGCCGCGGGGGGGTGACACAGATACGCAGTATTTT. This gives the protein CASSWPRGGDTDTQYF.

The chain carries TRBV5-4 and TRBJ2-7; tentatively, D is TRBD2 (6 bases). Trimming stripped 3 bases from V and 4 bases from J, with 14 bases between. The length of the CDR3 is 14 residues. The germline CDR1 and CDR2 sequences are SGHNT and YYREEE (reference sequence). The CDR3 nucleotides are TGTGCCAGCAGCTCCGGGACGGGGGTGTACGAGCAGTACTTC. This gives the protein CASSSGTGVYEQYF.

J is TRBJ2-7 and V is TRBV6-5; D uncertain. CDR1 and CDR2 from the germline V gene are MNHEY and SVGAGI. V lost 7 bases and J 0 bases, leaving 13 bases between the germline ends. The CDR3 is 14 amino acids. This CDR3 reads CASNSNRGSYEQYF. The CDR3 DNA reads TGTGCCAGCAATAGTAATCGAGGCTCCTACGAGCAGTACTTC.

The V gene is TRBV2, the J gene TRBJ1-2; 9 positions agree with TRBD1. This CDR3 has 14 residues. From germline, CDR1 is SNHLY and CDR2 FYNNEI. The V gene end was trimmed by 8 bases and the J gene end by 4 bases; junction bases not matched to a gene: 8. In DNA, the CDR3 is TGTGCCAGCGCCTTAACAGGGGGCGTCTATGGCTACACCTTC. Protein: CASALTGGVYGYTF.

CDR3 sequence: CASSFLSVNTEAFF. The CDR3 DNA reads TGTGCCAGCAGCTTCTTGTCTGTGAACACTGAAGCTTTCTTT. The chain recombines TRBV7-9 with TRBJ1-1; D is ambiguous. From germline, CDR1 is SEHNR and CDR2 FQNEAQ (reference sequence). This CDR3 comprises 14 residues. Trimming left V 3 bases short and J 0 bases short, with 8 bases between.

The chain uses TRBV29-1 and TRBJ2-5; TRBD1 is a possible D gene (7 bases). CDR1 and CDR2 from the germline V gene are SQVTM and ANQGSEA. The CDR3 has 12 residues. V was clipped by 6 bases and J by 4 bases, with 12 bases between them. In DNA form, the CDR3 reads TGCAGCGTAACGCAGGGGGGAGAGACCCAGTACTTC. Its translation: CSVTQGGETQYF.

V and J are TRBV6-5 and TRBJ2-7; 10 bases agree with TRBD1. The CDR3 length is 14 residues. V was clipped by 8 bases and J by 5 bases; unmatched bases: 9. The germline V gene encodes CDR1 MNHEY and CDR2 SVGAGI. The CDR3 DNA follows: TGTGCCAGCTCCCCCGGGACAGGGGATAACGAGCAGTACTTC. Protein sequence: CASSPGTGDNEQYF.

The chain is built from TRBV7-9 and TRBJ1-4, with D possibly matching TRBD1 (5 bases). V was pared by 4 bases and J by 5 bases, with 17 bases between. The germline V gene has CDR1 SEHNR and CDR2 FQNEAQ (reference sequence). CDR3 size: 16 residues. The chain's CDR3 is CASSSNRGGENEKLFF. CDR3 DNA sequence: TGTGCCAGCAGCTCGAACCGGGGGGGGGAAAATGAAAAACTGTTTTTT.